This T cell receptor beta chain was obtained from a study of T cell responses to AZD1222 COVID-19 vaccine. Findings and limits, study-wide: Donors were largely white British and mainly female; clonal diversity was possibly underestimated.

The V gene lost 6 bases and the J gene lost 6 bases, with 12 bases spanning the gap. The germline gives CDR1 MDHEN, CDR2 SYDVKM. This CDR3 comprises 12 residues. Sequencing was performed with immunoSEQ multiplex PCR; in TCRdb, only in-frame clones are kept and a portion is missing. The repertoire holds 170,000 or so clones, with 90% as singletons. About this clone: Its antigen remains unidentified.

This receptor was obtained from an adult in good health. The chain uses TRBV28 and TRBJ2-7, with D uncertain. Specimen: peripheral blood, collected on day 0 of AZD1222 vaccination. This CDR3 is CASSPLYPEQYF. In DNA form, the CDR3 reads TGTGCCAGCAGCCCCCTTTATCCCGAGCAGTACTTC.